Below are 25 T cell receptor beta chains sequenced from a single sample in a study of blood T cells in healthy people across ages. A second PCR of 7 to 11 cycles used a sample-barcoded 5' primer and a J-beta primer mix. In TCRdb, the 5' RACE reads were re-called with MiXCR into one record per CDR3 protein. The table includes 730,000 or so distinct CDR3 sequences, around 46% detected once. Sequenced input: blood. The receptors were gathered from a woman aged 55-70 years in good health.

The rearrangement joins TRBV6-5 to TRBJ1-2, with unresolved D. In germline, CDR1 is MNHEY, CDR2 SVGAGI. Trimming stripped 7 bases from V and 4 bases from J, with 13 bases between. CDR3 size: 13 residues. CDR3 loop: CASTQNTGYGYTF. For the CDR3, the DNA is TGTGCCAGCACCCAGAACACCGGCTATGGCTACACCTTC.

The V call is TRBV29-1, the J call TRBJ1-1; 8 bases match TRBD1. The CDR3 is 13 amino acids. Germline V gives CDR1 SQVTM, CDR2 ANQGSEA. Here the CDR3 reads CNAGQGANTEAFF. Written as DNA, the CDR3 is TGCAACGCCGGACAGGGTGCGAACACTGAAGCTTTCTTT.

The chain uses TRBV30 and TRBJ2-6, with TRBD2 as a possible D gene (6 bases). Germline V gives CDR1 GTSNPN, CDR2 SVGIG (reference sequence). The CDR3 length is 12 residues. The CDR3 sequence is CAGGSGANVLTF. CDR3 sequence (DNA): TGTGCGGGGGGATCTGGGGCCAACGTCCTGACTTTC. Full variable domain (remainder filled in from reference TRBV30 and TRBJ2-6): SQTIHQWPATLVQPVGSPLSLECTVEGTSNPNLYWYRQAAGRGLQLLFYSVGIGQISSEVPQNLSASRPQDRQFILSSKKLLLSDSGFYLCAGGSGANVLTFGAGSRLTVL.

For the CDR3, the DNA is TGTGCCAGCGTGACAATGGATGGCTACACCTTC. This translates into CASVTMDGYTF. The rearrangement uses TRBV7-9 and TRBJ1-2; D ambiguous. The CDR3 is 11 residues long. Germline V gene lookup returns CDR1 SEHNR and CDR2 FQNEAQ (reference sequence). V dropped 8 bases and J dropped 6 bases, with 10 bases sitting between them.

In this sample, this clonotype turned up a few times. This chain uses TRBV6-1 with TRBJ2-1; 12 bases fit TRBD2. The CDR3 is 16 residues long. Germline-derived CDR1 and CDR2 are MNHNS and SASEGT. The V segment lost 8 bases and the J segment 5 bases; nucleotides outside the gene matches: 10. DNA for the CDR3: TGTGCCAGCCTCCCTAGCGGGGGGGCCTTCGACAATGAGCAGTTCTTC. Residues: CASLPSGGAFDNEQFF.

This clonotype was found a few times. The CDR3 sequence is CSASPSRGKLKQYF. CDR3 sequence (DNA): TGCAGTGCTAGTCCGTCCAGGGGGAAATTGAAGCAGTACTTC. The rearrangement links TRBV20-1 to TRBJ2-7, with 7 bases identical to TRBD1. The germline gives CDR1 DFQATT, CDR2 SNEGSKA (reference sequence). Losses at the gene ends were 3 bases for V and 8 bases for J; bases not matched to a gene: 13. There are 14 residues in the CDR3.

This chain connects TRBV6-2 or TRBV6-3 to TRBJ2-3; 7 nucleotides line up with TRBD2. Trimming removed 5 bases from V and 1 base from J; junction bases left unmatched: 9. This CDR3 region has 16 residues. Per germline, CDR1 MNHEY and CDR2 SVGEGT. The CDR3 spells CASSPRAGRGTDTQYF. The CDR3 coding sequence is TGTGCCAGCAGTCCCAGAGCGGGGCGGGGCACAGATACGCAGTATTTT.

V gene TRBV2 combines with J gene TRBJ2-7, with 7 bases lining up with TRBD1. V was clipped by 3 bases and J by 2 bases; unmatched bases: 4. The germline gives CDR1 SNHLY, CDR2 FYNNEI. The CDR3 sequence is 14 residues long. In nucleotides, the CDR3 is TGTGCCAGCAGTGACCGGGACAGACCCTACGAGCAGTACTTC. As protein: CASSDRDRPYEQYF. Filled out from reference TRBV2 and TRBJ2-7, the complete variable domain reads EPEVTQTPSHQVTQMGQEVILRCVPISNHLYFYWYRQILGQKVEFLVSFYNNEISEKSEIFDDQFSVERPDGSNFTLKIRSTKLEDSAMYFCASSDRDRPYEQYFGPGTRLTVT.

This rearrangement joins TRBV7-2 to TRBJ2-7; no clear D. With 4 bases removed from V and 0 bases from J, the gap between germline ends came to 10 bases. This CDR3 has 14 residues. In germline, CDR1 is SGHTA, CDR2 FQGNSA. CDR3 DNA: TGTGCCAGCAGCTCCGGGTACAGCTCCTACGAGCAGTACTTC. Translated: CASSSGYSSYEQYF.

This clonotype turned up a few times. This chain links TRBV4-3 with TRBJ2-5; D gene ambiguous. V lost 4 bases and J 11 bases, leaving 14 bases between the germline ends. Germline V gene sequence: CDR1 LGHNA, CDR2 YSLEER. CDR3 length equals 12 residues. This chain's CDR3 is CASSRVRNEQYF. The CDR3 DNA sequence: TGCGCCAGCAGCCGGGTCAGGAATGAGCAGTACTTC.

This clonotype was detected a few times. The chain joins TRBV6-2 or TRBV6-3 to TRBJ2-7, with D unresolved. With 2 bases removed from V and 7 bases from J, the gap between germline ends came to 9 bases. The CDR3 extends over 12 amino acids. The V gene's germline CDR1 is MNHEY and CDR2 SVGEGT. CDR3 bases: TGTGCCAGCAGTTACCCACATTTAGAGCAGTACTTC. This codes for CASSYPHLEQYF.

As to this clonotype: Relative to the germline gene, one junction end is altered; a read error may explain this. CDR3 bases: TGTGCCAGCAGGCTAGGAACTAGCGCAGATACGGAGTATTTT. Its protein is CASRLGTSADTEYF. V usage is TRBV12-3 or TRBV12-4 and J usage is TRBJ2-3; 7 bases match TRBD2. There are 14 residues in the CDR3.

The chain joins TRBV6-6 to TRBJ1-1; D is unresolved. Trimming shortened V by 8 bases and J by 5 bases, and 6 bases separated the two germline ends. From germline, CDR1 is MNHNY and CDR2 SVGAGI (reference sequence). CDR3 length equals 10 residues. CDR3 sequence reads: CASRQTEAFF. DNA of the CDR3: TGTGCCAGCCGGCAGACTGAAGCTTTCTTT.

This clonotype was picked up many times. The chain uses TRBV29-1 and TRBJ2-4; weak D call: TRBD1 (5 bases). This CDR3 comprises 13 residues. Trimming left V 0 bases short and J 6 bases short, with 9 bases between. Per the germline V gene, CDR1 is SQVTM and CDR2 is ANQGSEA. CDR3 residues: CSVEDQGINIQYF. DNA for the CDR3: TGCAGCGTTGAAGACCAGGGTATAAACATTCAGTACTTC.

The V call is TRBV20-1, the J call TRBJ2-7, with 8 bases matching TRBD1. The CDR3 length is 14 residues. The ends lost 6 bases at V and 4 bases at J; junction bases unmatched: 11. Germline values: CDR1 DFQATT, CDR2 SNEGSKA (reference sequence). The CDR3 region is CSAPGQGGLYEQYF. CDR3 nucleotide sequence: TGCAGTGCACCCGGACAGGGCGGCCTATACGAGCAGTACTTC.

The genes are TRBV7-3 and TRBJ1-2; a weak D match, TRBD1 (6 bases). The germline CDR1 and CDR2 sequences are SGHTA and FQGTGA. This CDR3 region has 15 residues. The ends were cut back, 5 bases at V and 4 bases at J, with 17 bases in the middle. CDR3 residues: CASSPRGGDGYGYTF. In DNA form, the CDR3 reads TGTGCCAGCAGCCCGAGGGGGGGCGACGGCTATGGCTACACCTTC.

The chain has TRBV15 and TRBJ2-3, with D unclear. The CDR3 has 15 amino acids. Trimming took off 0 bases at V and 2 bases at J, with 9 bases between the two ends. From germline, CDR1 is LNHNV and CDR2 YYDKDF (reference sequence). This chain's CDR3 is CATSRDPTATDTQYF. In nucleotides, the CDR3 is TGTGCCACCAGCAGAGATCCAACGGCCACAGATACGCAGTATTTT.

This clonotype was picked up a small number of times. The chain is built from TRBV7-3 and TRBJ1-1, with unresolved D. Germline values: CDR1 SGHTA, CDR2 FQGTGA. Trimming stripped 5 bases from V and 5 bases from J, with 12 bases between. This CDR3 is 13 amino acids long. The CDR3 DNA sequence: TGTGCCAGCAGCACACACGAGGGAACTGAAGCTTTCTTT. This gives the protein CASSTHEGTEAFF.

The V gene is TRBV6-5, the J gene TRBJ2-7, with D possibly called TRBD1 or TRBD2 (5 bases each). V lost 6 bases, J lost 0 bases, and 15 bases lay in between. CDR3 length: 15 amino acids. Germline loops: CDR1 MNHEY, CDR2 SVGAGI. CDR3 DNA: TGTGCCAGCAGCCAGGGACGGACCTACTCCTACGAGCAGTACTTC. As protein: CASSQGRTYSYEQYF.

The table lists this clonotype with a few counts. This chain connects TRBV29-1 to TRBJ1-4; D perhaps matches TRBD1 (5 bases). CDR3 length: 12 residues. Germline V CDR1 and CDR2: SQVTM, ANQGSEA. Trimming pared 6 bases from V and 4 bases from J, leaving 9 bases between. CDR3 region: CSVGGGNEKLFF. In nucleotides, the CDR3 is TGCAGCGTGGGGGGGGGTAATGAAAAACTGTTTTTT.

CDR3 nucleotide sequence: TGTGCCAGCAGTGTGGACTATCCAGATACGCAGTATTTT. Encoded protein: CASSVDYPDTQYF. The chain joins TRBV7-8 to TRBJ2-3; TRBD2 is a possible D gene (6 bases). Germline CDR1 reads SGHVS; CDR2 reads FQNEAQ. The CDR3 contains 13 residues. The V end lost 6 bases, the J end lost 4 bases, and 11 bases lay between the germline ends.

This clonotype was counted a single time. The V call is TRBV3-1, the J call TRBJ2-3; D unresolved. CDR3 size: 15 residues. Germline V gene data show CDR1 as LGHDT and CDR2 as YNNKEL (reference sequence). V lost 2 bases, J lost 5 bases, and 14 bases lay in between. CDR3 sequence: CASSQLQIGLDTQYF. The CDR3 nucleotides are TGTGCCAGCAGCCAATTACAGATCGGGTTAGATACGCAGTATTTT.

The chain is built from TRBV5-1 and TRBJ1-2; 7 bases are a match to TRBD1. This CDR3 comprises 14 residues. From germline, CDR1 is SGHRS and CDR2 YFSETQ. V shed 4 bases and J 4 bases; nucleotides not matched to a gene: 7. CDR3 sequence reads: CASSQGTATYGYTF. CDR3 DNA: TGCGCCAGCAGCCAGGGGACAGCCACCTATGGCTACACCTTC. The full variable domain, rest sourced from reference TRBV5-1 and TRBJ1-2, is KAGVTQTPRYLIKTRGQQVTLSCSPISGHRSVSWYQQTPGQGLQFLFEYFSETQRNKGNFPGRFSGRQFSNSRSEMNVSTLELGDSALYLCASSQGTATYGYTFGSGTRLTVV.

This clonotype was counted a few times. This chain connects TRBV3-1 to TRBJ2-5; TRBD1 is a possible D gene (6 bases). Germline V gene sequence: CDR1 LGHDT, CDR2 YNNKEL (reference sequence). The CDR3 covers 15 residues. V shed 2 bases and J shed 1 base, with 11 bases lying between them. This CDR3 reads CASSQRQVGQETQYF. CDR3 coding DNA: TGTGCCAGCAGCCAACGACAGGTTGGCCAAGAGACCCAGTACTTC.

The chain is built from TRBV2 and TRBJ1-5; no firm D call. Trimming took off 8 bases at V and 3 bases at J, with 8 bases between the two ends. This CDR3 has 12 residues. Germline V gives CDR1 SNHLY, CDR2 FYNNEI. The CDR3 is CASEGLNQPQHF. The CDR3 DNA is TGTGCCAGCGAGGGCCTCAATCAGCCCCAGCATTTT. Full variable domain (rest looked up from reference TRBV2 and TRBJ1-5): EPEVTQTPSHQVTQMGQEVILRCVPISNHLYFYWYRQILGQKVEFLVSFYNNEISEKSEIFDDQFSVERPDGSNFTLKIRSTKLEDSAMYFCASEGLNQPQHFGDGTRLSIL.